This TCR beta chain was observed in a study of PD-1 blockade in mismatch repair-deficient tumors. Time point indicated: archival surgical resection tumor tissue. Germline V gene data show CDR1 as MNHNS and CDR2 as SASEGT. Trimming stripped 7 bases from V and 3 bases from J, with 13 bases between. The CDR3 extends over 13 amino acids. The method was immunoSEQ multiplex PCR; TCRdb's version includes in-frame clones alone and lacks a portion of them. The data contain about 810 clones, roughly two thirds of them singletons. This specimen consisted of primary tumor tissue, obtained from a patient treated with pembrolizumab. This TCR came from an adult with mismatch repair-deficient cancer. This chain connects TRBV6-1 to TRBJ2-7; D is uncertain. The CDR3 loop reads CASKRGQNYEQYF. The CDR3 DNA follows: TGTGCCAGCAAGCGTGGGCAGAACTACGAGCAGTACTTC.